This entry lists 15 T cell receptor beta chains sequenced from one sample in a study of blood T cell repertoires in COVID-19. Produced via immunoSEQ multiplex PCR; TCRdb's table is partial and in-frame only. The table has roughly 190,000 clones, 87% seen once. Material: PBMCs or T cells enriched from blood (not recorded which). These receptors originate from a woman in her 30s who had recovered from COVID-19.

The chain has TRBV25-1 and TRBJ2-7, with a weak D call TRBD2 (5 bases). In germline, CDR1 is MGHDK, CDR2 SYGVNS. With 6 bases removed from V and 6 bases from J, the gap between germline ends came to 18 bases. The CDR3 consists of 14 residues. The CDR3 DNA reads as TGTGCCAGCAGCCAAGGAGGAACCGCAGGCGAGCAGTACTTC. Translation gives CASSQGGTAGEQYF.

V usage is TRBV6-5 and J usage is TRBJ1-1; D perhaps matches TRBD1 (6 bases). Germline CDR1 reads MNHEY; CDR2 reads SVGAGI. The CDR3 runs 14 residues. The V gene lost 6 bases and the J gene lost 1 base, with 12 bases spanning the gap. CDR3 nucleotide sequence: TGTGCCAGCAGCAGGGGCGATACGAACACTGAAGCTTTCTTT. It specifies CASSRGDTNTEAFF.

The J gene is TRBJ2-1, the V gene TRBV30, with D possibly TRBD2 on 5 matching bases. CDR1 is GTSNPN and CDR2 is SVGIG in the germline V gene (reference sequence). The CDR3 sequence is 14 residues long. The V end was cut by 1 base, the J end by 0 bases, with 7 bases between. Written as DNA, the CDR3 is TGTGCCTGGAGTGGGGAGAGCTCCTACAATGAGCAGTTCTTC. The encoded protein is CAWSGESSYNEQFF. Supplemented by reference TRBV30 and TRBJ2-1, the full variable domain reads SQTIHQWPATLVQPVGSPLSLECTVEGTSNPNLYWYRQAAGRGLQLLFYSVGIGQISSEVPQNLSASRPQDRQFILSSKKLLLSDSGFYLCAWSGESSYNEQFFGPGTRLTVL.

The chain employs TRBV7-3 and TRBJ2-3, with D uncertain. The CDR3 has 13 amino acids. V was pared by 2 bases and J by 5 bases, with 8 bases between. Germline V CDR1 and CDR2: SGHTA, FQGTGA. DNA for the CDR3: TGTGCCAGCAGCTTAGCTAGTAGAGATACGCAGTATTTT. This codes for CASSLASRDTQYF.

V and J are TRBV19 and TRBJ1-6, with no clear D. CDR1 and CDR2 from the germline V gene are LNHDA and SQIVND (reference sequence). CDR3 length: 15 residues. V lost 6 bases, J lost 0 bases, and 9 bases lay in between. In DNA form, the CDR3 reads TGTGCCAGTAGAAGAACCAGCTCCTATAATTCACCCCTCCACTTT. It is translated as CASRRTSSYNSPLHF.

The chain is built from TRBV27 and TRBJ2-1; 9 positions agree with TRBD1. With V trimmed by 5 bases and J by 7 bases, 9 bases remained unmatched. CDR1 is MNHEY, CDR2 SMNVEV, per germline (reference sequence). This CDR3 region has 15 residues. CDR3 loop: CASSLAGTGRNEQFF. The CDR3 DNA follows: TGTGCCAGCAGTCTCGCCGGGACAGGGAGGAATGAGCAGTTCTTC.

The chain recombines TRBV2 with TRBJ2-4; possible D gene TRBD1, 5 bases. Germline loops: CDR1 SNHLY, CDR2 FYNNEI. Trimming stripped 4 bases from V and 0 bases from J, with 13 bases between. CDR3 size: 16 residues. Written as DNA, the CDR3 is TGTGCCAGCAGTGGGGATCGACAGCTAGCCAAAAACATTCAGTACTTC. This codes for CASSGDRQLAKNIQYF.

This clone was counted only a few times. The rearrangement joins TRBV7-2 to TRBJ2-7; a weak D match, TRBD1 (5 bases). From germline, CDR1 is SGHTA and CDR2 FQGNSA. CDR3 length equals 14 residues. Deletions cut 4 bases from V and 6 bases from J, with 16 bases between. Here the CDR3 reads CASSSQGNIREQYF. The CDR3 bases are TGTGCCAGCAGCTCTCAGGGAAATATCCGCGAGCAGTACTTC.

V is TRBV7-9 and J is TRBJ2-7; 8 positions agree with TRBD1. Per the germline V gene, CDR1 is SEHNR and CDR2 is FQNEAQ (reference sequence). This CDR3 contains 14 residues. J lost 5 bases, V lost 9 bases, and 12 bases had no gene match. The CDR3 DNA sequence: TGTGCCAGTGCCAAGCAGGGGGCAATGAACGAGCAGTACTTC. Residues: CASAKQGAMNEQYF.

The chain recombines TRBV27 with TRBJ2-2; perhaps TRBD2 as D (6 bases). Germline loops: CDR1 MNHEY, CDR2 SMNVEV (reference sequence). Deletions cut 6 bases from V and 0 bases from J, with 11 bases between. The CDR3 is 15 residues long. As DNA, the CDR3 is TGTGCCAGCAGGGGACTCCTCGCGAACACCGGGGAGCTGTTTTTT. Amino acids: CASRGLLANTGELFF.

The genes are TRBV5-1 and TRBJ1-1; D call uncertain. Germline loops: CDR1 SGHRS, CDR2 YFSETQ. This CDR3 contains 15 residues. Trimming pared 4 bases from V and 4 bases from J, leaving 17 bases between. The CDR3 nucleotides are TGCGCCAGCAGCCCTGGCGGATTCGAACGCACTGAAGCTTTCTTT. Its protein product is CASSPGGFERTEAFF.

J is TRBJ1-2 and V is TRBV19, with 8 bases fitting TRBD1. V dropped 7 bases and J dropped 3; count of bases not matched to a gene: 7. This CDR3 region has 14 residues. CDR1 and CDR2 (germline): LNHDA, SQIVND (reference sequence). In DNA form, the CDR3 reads TGTGCCAGTAATCTCCAGGGGGCCTACTATGGCTACACCTTC. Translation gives CASNLQGAYYGYTF.

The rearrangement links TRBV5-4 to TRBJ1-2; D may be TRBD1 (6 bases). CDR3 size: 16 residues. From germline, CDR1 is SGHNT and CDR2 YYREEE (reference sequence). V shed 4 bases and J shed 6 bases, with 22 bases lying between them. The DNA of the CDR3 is TGTGCCAGCAGCCTGTTACGGGGGGGCGAAAGGGATGGCTACACCTTC. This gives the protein CASSLLRGGERDGYTF. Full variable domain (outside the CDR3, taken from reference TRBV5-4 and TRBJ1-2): ETGVTQSPTHLIKTRGQQVTLRCSSQSGHNTVSWYQQALGQGPQFIFQYYREEENGRGNFPPRFSGLQFPNYSSELNVNALELDDSALYLCASSLLRGGERDGYTFGSGTRLTVV.

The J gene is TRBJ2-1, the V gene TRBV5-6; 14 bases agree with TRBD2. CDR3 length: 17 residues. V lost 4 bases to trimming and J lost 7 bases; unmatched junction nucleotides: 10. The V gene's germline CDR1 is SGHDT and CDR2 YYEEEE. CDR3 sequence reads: CASSPRLAGGQWNEQFF. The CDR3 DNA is TGTGCCAGCAGCCCCCGACTAGCGGGGGGGCAATGGAATGAGCAGTTCTTC.

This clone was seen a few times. The DNA for the CDR3 is TGTGCCTGGAGTGTACCGGGTAGCGACACAGATACGCAGTATTTT. It specifies CAWSVPGSDTDTQYF. The chain carries TRBV30 and TRBJ2-3; a possible D gene is TRBD2 (5 bases). This CDR3 has 15 residues. V lost 0 bases to trimming and J lost 2 bases, with 12 bases between them. Germline V gene lookup returns CDR1 GTSNPN and CDR2 SVGIG (reference sequence).